A single sample gave rise to the 19 T cell receptor beta chains below, sequenced in a study of T-cell memory formation after mild COVID-19. TCRdb processed the 5' RACE reads anew with MiXCR; each CDR3 protein has one entry. Of approximately 290,000 distinct CDR3 sequences listed, more than 15% are singletons. Sequenced material: PBMCs or a T cell subset sorted from them (not recorded which). These TCRs come from a man between 18 and 29 years old who had mild COVID-19 (a few samples of this study predate the infection). Cell type and time point are not known.

This clonotype came up a few times. The chain joins TRBV5-5 to TRBJ2-1; D may be TRBD1 (5 bases). CDR3 length: 17 amino acids. Germline V gene sequence: CDR1 SGHKS, CDR2 YYEKEE (reference sequence). The V end was cut by 4 bases, the J end by 5 bases, with 22 bases between. CDR3 sequence (DNA): TGTGCCAGCAGCATAAATCCTCCGTGGGGCTTTGACAATGAGCAGTTCTTC. Protein: CASSINPPWGFDNEQFF.

The gene calls are TRBV7-9 and TRBJ2-2, with a possible D match to TRBD2 (7 bases). Germline CDR1 and CDR2: SEHNR and FQNEAQ (reference sequence). The V gene lost 4 bases and the J gene lost 6 bases, with 12 bases spanning the gap. CDR3 length equals 14 residues. CDR3 in DNA: TGTGCCAGCAGCTGGGGGGGGCCCCCCGGGGAGCTGTTTTTT. Protein sequence: CASSWGGPPGELFF.

In its sample, this clonotype was seen a few times. It is likely a read error, because the conserved phenylalanine at the end of the CDR3 is missing. The chain recombines TRBV15 with TRBJ2-1; the D gene is possibly TRBD2 (6 bases). Trimming took off 2 bases at V and 4 bases at J, with 9 bases between the two ends. Germline V gene sequence: CDR1 LNHNV, CDR2 YYDKDF (reference sequence). The CDR3 length is 14 residues. In DNA form, the CDR3 reads TGTGCCACCAGCAGACACAGCGGGTACAATGAGCAGTTCCTC. Residues: CATSRHSGYNEQFL.

The J gene is TRBJ1-1, the V gene TRBV29-1; D is ambiguous. V lost 3 bases and J 4 bases, leaving 15 bases between the germline ends. Per the germline V gene, CDR1 is SQVTM and CDR2 is ANQGSEA. This CDR3 comprises 14 residues. In nucleotides, the CDR3 is TGCAGCGTTGATGCGGTGGGCGAGGTCACTGAAGCTTTCTTT. Translating it yields CSVDAVGEVTEAFF.

This clonotype was counted once. The genes are TRBV12-3 or TRBV12-4 and TRBJ1-2, with D possibly TRBD1 on 6 matching bases. This CDR3 comprises 13 residues. Trimming pared 10 bases from V and 4 bases from J, leaving 16 bases between. CDR3 protein: CATWTALSYGYTF. CDR3 DNA: TGTGCCACCTGGACAGCTTTGAGCTATGGCTACACCTTC.

This clonotype was observed a few times. CDR3 in DNA: TGCGCCAGCAGCTTGAATGGAGGGGTCGGCACTGAAGCTTTCTTT. This translates into CASSLNGGVGTEAFF. V and J are TRBV5-1 and TRBJ1-1, with D tentatively TRBD1 (5 bases). The CDR3 contains 15 residues. V lost 1 base and J 4 bases, leaving 14 bases between the germline ends. Germline V gene data show CDR1 as SGHRS and CDR2 as YFSETQ.

This clonotype was picked up a small number of times. This sequence joins TRBV9 and TRBJ1-4; D is uncertain. Between the trimmed V and J ends, which lost 0 bases and 0 bases, there was a span of 6 bases. Germline lookup yields CDR1 SGDLS and CDR2 YYNGEE. The CDR3 consists of 15 residues. The DNA of the CDR3 is TGTGCCAGCAGCGTAGGGGTGACAACTAATGAAAAACTGTTTTTT. This encodes CASSVGVTTNEKLFF. Supplemented by reference TRBV9 and TRBJ1-4, the full variable domain reads DSGVTQTPKHLITATGQRVTLRCSPRSGDLSVYWYQQSLDQGLQFLIQYYNGEERAKGNILERFSAQQFPDLHSELNLSSLELGDSALYFCASSVGVTTNEKLFFGSGTQLSVL.

The chain has TRBV5-1 and TRBJ1-1; D is perhaps TRBD1 (6 bases). Looked up from germline, CDR1 is SGHRS and CDR2 is YFSETQ. With 1 base removed from V and 1 base from J, the gap between germline ends came to 11 bases. CDR3 length equals 15 residues. Here the CDR3 reads CASSLTAQGNTEAFF. The DNA for the CDR3 is TGCGCCAGCAGCTTGACAGCACAGGGGAACACTGAAGCTTTCTTT. Together with reference TRBV5-1 and TRBJ1-1, the CDR3 gives the full variable domain: KAGVTQTPRYLIKTRGQQVTLSCSPISGHRSVSWYQQTPGQGLQFLFEYFSETQRNKGNFPGRFSGRQFSNSRSEMNVSTLELGDSALYLCASSLTAQGNTEAFFGQGTRLTVV.

The CDR3 bases are TGCGCCAGCAGCCACCCATCCGGGAACAAATACGAGCAGTACTTC. Its protein is CASSHPSGNKYEQYF. This chain links TRBV4-1 with TRBJ2-7; weak D call: TRBD2 (5 bases). Deletions cut 3 bases from V and 4 bases from J, with 16 bases between. This CDR3 spans 15 amino acids. Looked up from germline, CDR1 is MGHRA and CDR2 is YSYEKL.

This clonotype occurred a few times. The chain joins TRBV4-1 to TRBJ2-7; 9 bases agree with TRBD1. CDR1 is MGHRA, CDR2 YSYEKL, per germline. Trimming cost V 4 bases and J 5 bases; bases outside gene matches: 9. The CDR3 extends over 15 amino acids. The CDR3 DNA sequence: TGCGCCAGCAGCCTTAGGGACAGGGTGAACGACGAGCAGTACTTC. Protein product: CASSLRDRVNDEQYF.

The genes are TRBV20-1 and TRBJ2-3, with 8 bases fitting TRBD2. The V and J ends lost 3 bases and 1 base, in that order; junction bases with no gene match: 0. The CDR3 runs 13 residues. CDR1 is DFQATT, CDR2 SNEGSKA, per germline (reference sequence). The CDR3 DNA sequence: TGCAGTGCTAGTAGCGGGGGCACAGATACGCAGTATTTT. Amino acid sequence: CSASSGGTDTQYF.

This rearrangement joins TRBV27 to TRBJ1-2; D is undetermined. This CDR3 contains 13 residues. Germline lookup yields CDR1 MNHEY and CDR2 SMNVEV (reference sequence). V lost 5 bases and J 2 bases, leaving 9 bases between the germline ends. The CDR3 sequence is CASSTNSNYGYTF. DNA of the CDR3: TGTGCCAGCAGTACAAACAGCAACTATGGCTACACCTTC.

On this clonotype: This may be a read error: a much more frequent sequence differs by one nucleotide. The chain couples TRBV7-2 to TRBJ1-1, with no clear D. The CDR3 consists of 12 residues. V lost 5 bases and J 1 base, leaving 5 bases between the germline ends. Germline values: CDR1 SGHTA, CDR2 FQGNSA. The chain's CDR3 is CASSIGNTEAFF. CDR3 DNA sequence: TGTGCCAGCAGCATAGGGAACACTGAAGCTTTCTTT.

This clonotype was counted many times. The chain joins TRBV7-9 to TRBJ2-5; 9 nucleotides agree with TRBD1. Germline V gene data show CDR1 as SEHNR and CDR2 as FQNEAQ (reference sequence). The trim removed 7 bases at V and 5 bases at J, leaving 17 bases unmatched. The CDR3 runs to 17 residues. The CDR3 is CASTPGQGFVRRETQYF. The CDR3 DNA sequence: TGTGCCAGCACACCGGGACAGGGCTTTGTTCGGCGGGAGACCCAGTACTTC.

This chain connects TRBV4-1 to TRBJ1-2; D not resolved. CDR3 length: 13 residues. Trimming shortened V by 0 bases and J by 1 base, and 3 bases separated the two germline ends. Germline CDR1 reads MGHRA; CDR2 reads YSYEKL. CDR3 sequence (DNA): TGCGCCAGCAGCCAAGACTTTAACTATGGCTACACCTTC. It specifies CASSQDFNYGYTF.

Only a few counts were recorded for this clonotype. J is TRBJ2-2 and V is TRBV20-1; perhaps D is TRBD1 or TRBD2 (5 bases each). V lost 3 bases and J 13 bases, leaving 18 bases between the germline ends. This CDR3 is 13 amino acids long. Germline V gene lookup returns CDR1 DFQATT and CDR2 SNEGSKA (reference sequence). CDR3 amino acids: CSARGPQPGPLFF. CDR3 DNA sequence: TGCAGTGCTAGGGGACCGCAGCCGGGCCCGCTGTTTTTT.

This clonotype has just a few counts. V gene TRBV12-3 or TRBV12-4 combines with J gene TRBJ2-4; maybe TRBD2 (6 bases). Trimming shortened V by 1 base and J by 0 bases, and 19 bases separated the two germline ends. The CDR3 spans 19 residues. The CDR3 region has the DNA TGTGCCAGCAGTTTAGTTGTGACTAGTTCAGACCTAGCCAAAAACATTCAGTACTTC. Translating gives CASSLVVTSSDLAKNIQYF.

This clonotype was observed a handful of times. The gene calls are TRBV7-3 and TRBJ2-5, with D hard to call. CDR3 length equals 13 residues. The germline V gene encodes CDR1 SGHTA and CDR2 FQGTGA. The germline V and J ends were trimmed by 5 bases and 4 bases, with 11 bases remaining between them. CDR3 DNA sequence: TGTGCCAGCAGCCGAAGCCACCCAGAGACCCAGTACTTC. Its protein product is CASSRSHPETQYF.

This clonotype turned up a few times. The CDR3 loop is CASSRITQGWKETQYF. DNA for the CDR3: TGTGCCAGCAGCAGGATAACACAGGGATGGAAAGAGACCCAGTACTTC. The V call is TRBV14, the J call TRBJ2-5; tentative D call: TRBD1 (6 bases). Trimming removed 5 bases from V and 3 bases from J, with 19 bases in between. In germline, CDR1 is SGHDN, CDR2 FVKESK. CDR3 length equals 16 residues.